This record covers a single TCR beta chain. As yet, its antigen is unknown. Sequenced by immunoSEQ multiplex PCR; TCRdb stores in-frame clones only, minus some. The table lists about 69,000 clones, approximately 86% of them singletons. This CDR3 has 13 residues. Trimming left V 3 bases short and J 7 bases short, with 13 bases between. Germline CDR1 reads SGHTA; CDR2 reads FQGNSA. These data are taken from a study of OX40 agonist ivuxolimab in advanced cancers. The study's findings and limits: The specificity for antigen of the expanded peripheral T cells was not determined.

This TCR was sampled from an adult with an advanced solid tumor such as melanoma, head and neck, liver or kidney cancer. The starting material was CD4+ or CD8+ T cells sorted from blood, obtained in a trial of the OX40 agonist ivuxolimab. V is TRBV7-2 and J is TRBJ2-7; possible D gene TRBD2, 6 bases. The CDR3 DNA follows: TGTGCCAGCAGCTTGGGAGGAGTGAATGAGCAGTACTTC. It specifies CASSLGGVNEQYF.